The 22 T cell receptor beta chains below were found in one sample sequenced in a study of blood T cells in healthy people across ages. Next came a second PCR, run for roughly 6 to 11 cycles, which used a sample-barcoded 5' primer along with a J-beta primer mix. Via MiXCR, TCRdb re-called the 5' RACE reads, giving one row per CDR3 protein. This table has 1.5 million to 1.9 million distinct CDR3 sequences, 42% appearing once. Material: blood. Every receptor here comes from a young woman in good health.

The rearrangement uses TRBV10-3 and TRBJ1-1; D uncertain. CDR1 and CDR2 (germline): ENHRY, SYGVKD. The V and J ends lost 8 bases and 0 bases respectively, with 10 bases between them. The CDR3 loop spans 13 amino acids. The CDR3 DNA follows: TGTGCCATCGGTACAGACATGAACACTGAAGCTTTCTTT. As protein: CAIGTDMNTEAFF.

There are a few counts of this clonotype. This rearrangement joins TRBV7-9 to TRBJ2-3; D remains unclear. CDR1 and CDR2 from the germline V gene are SEHNR and FQNEAQ (reference sequence). This CDR3 is 15 amino acids long. Trimming took off 1 base at V and 5 bases at J, with 13 bases between the two ends. CDR3: CASSLVLGRQDTQYF. The CDR3 bases are TGTGCCAGCAGCTTAGTCCTGGGCAGGCAAGATACGCAGTATTTT.

The rearrangement joins TRBV6-5 to TRBJ1-1; unclear D gene. Trimming took 5 bases from V and 1 from J, leaving 14 bases between them. Germline CDR1 is MNHEY and CDR2 is SVGAGI. The CDR3 has 15 residues. The CDR3 DNA follows: TGTGCCAGCAGTGCCCCGGTTAAGGGGAACACTGAAGCTTTCTTT. Translated, it gives CASSAPVKGNTEAFF.

This clonotype was observed a handful of times. The V call is TRBV6-5, the J call TRBJ1-1, with D possibly being TRBD1 (5 bases). The V gene's germline CDR1 is MNHEY and CDR2 SVGAGI. CDR3 length: 18 amino acids. Trimming cost V 1 base and J 1 base, with 19 bases left between them. The CDR3 nucleotides are TGTGCCAGCAGTTACTACGGCTGGCGGGGCGCGAAGAACACTGAAGCTTTCTTT. It specifies CASSYYGWRGAKNTEAFF.

The table lists this clonotype with a few counts. J is TRBJ2-1 and V is TRBV12-5, with D hard to call. The CDR3 is 15 residues long. The V end lost 1 base, the J end lost 4 bases, and 11 bases lay between the germline ends. The germline gives CDR1 LGHNT, CDR2 FRNRAP. CDR3 DNA: TGTGCTAGTGGTTTGGATTGGGCAGAATACAATGAGCAGTTCTTC. It specifies CASGLDWAEYNEQFF.

This clonotype was counted between two and nine times. The gene calls are TRBV2 and TRBJ1-5; D gene unclear. The CDR3 length is 15 residues. Between the trimmed V and J ends, which lost 6 bases and 2 bases, there was a span of 14 bases. Germline V gene data show CDR1 as SNHLY and CDR2 as FYNNEI. This chain's CDR3 is CASRTTELRNQPQHF. The DNA for the CDR3 is TGTGCCAGCAGAACGACCGAACTACGCAATCAGCCCCAGCATTTT. The whole variable domain, remainder taken from reference TRBV2 and TRBJ1-5, is EPEVTQTPSHQVTQMGQEVILRCVPISNHLYFYWYRQILGQKVEFLVSFYNNEISEKSEIFDDQFSVERPDGSNFTLKIRSTKLEDSAMYFCASRTTELRNQPQHFGDGTRLSIL.

This clonotype has a handful of counts. The J gene is TRBJ1-2, the V gene TRBV27; 10 bases line up with TRBD1. CDR1 and CDR2 (germline): MNHEY, SMNVEV (reference sequence). Trimming took 0 bases from V and 2 from J; bases not matched to a gene: 12. This CDR3 is 19 amino acids long. This chain's CDR3 is CASSLSKWTGGVLNYGYTF. The CDR3 coding sequence is TGTGCCAGCAGTTTATCGAAATGGACAGGGGGGGTCCTAAACTATGGCTACACCTTC.

Only a few counts were recorded for this clonotype. The chain couples TRBV12-3 or TRBV12-4 to TRBJ2-7, with 9 bases fitting TRBD2. The CDR3 contains 15 residues. V was clipped by 5 bases and J by 6 bases; unmatched bases: 11. The CDR3 nucleotides read TGTGCCAGCAGTCCCAGGGTTAGCGGGAGTTTCGAGCAGTACTTC. It translates to CASSPRVSGSFEQYF.

This clonotype was seen only once. Here the CDR3 DNA reads TGTGCCAGCTCAGGACAGGGGCCCGGCTCCTACAATGAGCAGTTCTTC. As protein: CASSGQGPGSYNEQFF. The V and J genes are TRBV18 and TRBJ2-1; 9 positions match TRBD1. J was trimmed by 0 bases and V by 5 bases; bases with no gene match: 5. The CDR3 is made up of 16 amino acids. The germline CDR1 and CDR2 sequences are KGHSH and LQKENI.

The rearrangement uses TRBV6-5 and TRBJ1-2; D unresolved. CDR3 length: 12 residues. The V gene's germline CDR1 is MNHEY and CDR2 SVGAGI. The V and J ends lost 6 bases and 1 base respectively, with 6 bases between them. CDR3: CASRFGNYGYTF. The CDR3 bases are TGTGCCAGCAGGTTCGGTAACTATGGCTACACCTTC.

The chain combines TRBV14 with TRBJ1-4; the D gene is possibly TRBD1 (5 bases). Trimming shortened V by 4 bases and J by 3 bases, and 15 bases separated the two germline ends. The V gene's germline CDR1 is SGHDN and CDR2 FVKESK. The CDR3 is made up of 16 amino acids. The CDR3: CASSRFHGRANEKLFF. Written as DNA, the CDR3 is TGTGCCAGCAGCCGCTTTCACGGCAGGGCTAATGAAAAACTGTTTTTT.

This clonotype occurred a few times. CDR3: CASSPSKTGWPSGRLTSYNEQFF. CDR3 coding DNA: TGTGCCAGCAGTCCCTCGAAGACCGGGTGGCCTAGCGGGAGGCTAACTTCCTACAATGAGCAGTTCTTC. The chain carries TRBV27 and TRBJ2-1; 11 bases match TRBD2. V trimming: 5 bases; J trimming: 1 base; junction bases outside the gene matches: 25. This CDR3 is built from 23 residues. Germline CDR1 is MNHEY and CDR2 is SMNVEV (reference sequence).

This sequence joins TRBV7-3 and TRBJ1-2; TRBD1 matches 7 bases. The CDR3 totals 13 residues. Per germline, CDR1 SGHTA and CDR2 FQGTGA. The junction had 11 bases not matched to a gene; V was cut back by 5 bases and J by 11 bases. The CDR3 loop is CASSPGVGGEYTF. The CDR3 nucleotides are TGTGCCAGCAGCCCCGGGGTAGGGGGCGAGTACACCTTC.

The chain carries TRBV20-1 and TRBJ1-1; D is unclear. The germline CDR1 and CDR2 sequences are DFQATT and SNEGSKA (reference sequence). With 0 bases removed from V and 3 bases from J, the gap between germline ends came to 17 bases. The CDR3 has 16 amino acids. CDR3 protein: CSARDPTAGIHTEAFF. The CDR3 DNA sequence: TGCAGTGCTAGAGACCCCACGGCGGGTATCCACACTGAAGCTTTCTTT.

This clonotype has more than one count but fewer than ten. This rearrangement joins TRBV29-1 to TRBJ2-3; TRBD2 aligns across 11 bases. The CDR3 is 14 residues long. The germline V gene encodes CDR1 SQVTM and CDR2 ANQGSEA. The V segment lost 8 bases and the J segment 5 bases; nucleotides outside the gene matches: 9. The CDR3 bases are TGCAGCCAATCTAGCGGGAGGTCTGGAGATACGCAGTATTTT. Its translation: CSQSSGRSGDTQYF.

The rearrangement joins TRBV3-1 to TRBJ1-4; tentative D call: TRBD1 (5 bases). CDR1 is LGHDT and CDR2 is YNNKEL in the germline V gene (reference sequence). With 3 bases removed from V and 7 bases from J, the gap between germline ends came to 15 bases. This CDR3 spans 15 amino acids. Here the CDR3 reads CASSQMAGRGEKLFF. The CDR3 nucleotides read TGTGCCAGCAGCCAGATGGCAGGGCGCGGTGAAAAACTGTTTTTT.

This clonotype was picked up a small number of times. V and J are TRBV20-1 and TRBJ2-7; no clear D. CDR3 length: 15 amino acids. Germline V gene lookup returns CDR1 DFQATT and CDR2 SNEGSKA (reference sequence). Between the trimmed V and J ends, which lost 6 bases and 7 bases, there was a span of 25 bases. CDR3 loop: CSASVWTSVYNEQYF. The CDR3 DNA reads as TGCAGTGCCAGCGTTTGGACCTCCGTTTACAATGAGCAGTACTTC.

The CDR3, as DNA: TGTGCCATCAGTCCCGACAGGGGGTTGAACACTGAAGCTTTCTTT. This sequence encodes CAISPDRGLNTEAFF. The chain uses TRBV10-3 and TRBJ1-1; 9 nucleotides match TRBD1. The V segment lost 5 bases and the J segment 0 bases; nucleotides outside the gene matches: 4. This CDR3 has 15 amino acids. In germline, CDR1 is ENHRY, CDR2 SYGVKD.

This clonotype came up a few times. The chain recombines TRBV15 with TRBJ2-7; possibly TRBD1 for D (6 bases). Germline V gene data show CDR1 as LNHNV and CDR2 as YYDKDF (reference sequence). The CDR3 consists of 18 residues. Trimming removed 0 bases at V and 2 bases at J, with 20 bases between. The CDR3 DNA follows: TGTGCCACCAGCAGAGAGGGGGCCCATTCGCCCTTTACCTACGAGCAGTACTTC. It specifies CATSREGAHSPFTYEQYF. Based on the CDR3 plus reference TRBV15 and TRBJ2-7, the full variable domain is DAMVIQNPRYQVTQFGKPVTLSCSQTLNHNVMYWYQQKSSQAPKLLFHYYDKDFNNEADTPDNFQSRRPNTSFCFLDIRSPGLGDTAMYLCATSREGAHSPFTYEQYFGPGTRLTVT.

As to this clonotype: Being one base from a much bigger clone, this may be a read error. The V call is TRBV4-3, the J call TRBJ2-5, with D perhaps TRBD2 (6 bases). CDR3 length: 15 residues. Looked up from germline, CDR1 is LGHNA and CDR2 is YSLEER. Trimming left V 0 bases short and J 4 bases short, with 12 bases between. DNA of the CDR3: TGCGCCAGCAGCCAAGATTTGAGAGCGGGAGAGACCCAGTACTTC. Residues: CASSQDLRAGETQYF.

This clonotype was seen at least ten times. CDR3 nucleotide sequence: TGTGCCACCAGCAGAGATCCCCCCCACTATGGCTACACCTTC. Its protein product is CATSRDPPHYGYTF. The chain recombines TRBV15 with TRBJ1-2; D gene unclear. Germline V lookup: CDR1 LNHNV, CDR2 YYDKDF (reference sequence). The CDR3 has 14 amino acids. The V end was cut by 0 bases, the J end by 3 bases, with 8 bases between.

The chain employs TRBV15 and TRBJ2-1; no clear D. The CDR3 totals 14 residues. CDR1 and CDR2 (germline): LNHNV, YYDKDF (reference sequence). V shed 5 bases and J shed 8 bases, with 16 bases lying between them. Here the CDR3 DNA reads TGTGCCACCAGCGGGTCCGAGTTGCCGGATGAGCAGTTCTTC. Its translation is CATSGSELPDEQFF.